This T cell receptor (beta chain) is from a study of blood T cell repertoires in COVID-19. Study details: The study drew acute and convalescent COVID-19 samples from the United States, Italy and Spain.

The CDR3 sequence is 13 residues long. V was trimmed by 8 bases and J by 3 bases, leaving 14 bases between them. CDR1 is ENHRY, CDR2 SYGVKD, per germline. Original data processing: By means of reference gene primer amplification, nucleated cell counts were estimated. The method was immunoSEQ multiplex PCR; TCRdb's version includes in-frame clones alone and lacks a portion of them. V and J calls plus clone size are reproduced from that table; the DNA served to infer D and trimming. This table holds about 280,000 clones, around 91% found once. Participant-given clinical history determined each cohort assignment.

Material for sequencing was PBMCs or T cells enriched from blood (not recorded which). The chain recombines TRBV10-3 with TRBJ2-7; D perhaps matches TRBD2 (6 bases). This TCR came from a woman aged 18-29 years with acute COVID-19. CDR3 sequence (DNA): TGTGCCATCCGACTAGGGGAGAACTACGAGCAGTACTTC. This sequence encodes CAIRLGENYEQYF.